A single TCR beta chain is shown here with its context. Antigen specificity is unknown. The junction and the germline gene differ at one end; a read error may be behind it. The data originate from a study of T cell responses to AZD1222 COVID-19 vaccine. Findings and limits, study-wide: Seropositivity was recorded at baseline in only a handful of AZD1222 recipients. None of the repertoires were sampled until the peak T cell response had passed.

This CDR3 has 13 residues. Germline assignment: CDR1 SEHNR and CDR2 FQNEAQ (reference sequence). Assay used: immunoSEQ multiplex PCR; TCRdb lists only in-frame clones, some missing. The sample lists 150,000 to 200,000 clones; more than 85% were seen once. The sequencing used peripheral blood, collected 28 days after the second AZD1222 dose. The chain couples TRBV7-9 to TRBJ2-3, with D maybe TRBD1 (5 bases). The sequence was obtained from an adult who received the AZD1222 COVID-19 vaccine. The DNA for the CDR3 is TGTGCCAGCAGCTTAGAGTCAGCCGGTACTCAGGGTTTT. This encodes CASSLESAGTQGF.